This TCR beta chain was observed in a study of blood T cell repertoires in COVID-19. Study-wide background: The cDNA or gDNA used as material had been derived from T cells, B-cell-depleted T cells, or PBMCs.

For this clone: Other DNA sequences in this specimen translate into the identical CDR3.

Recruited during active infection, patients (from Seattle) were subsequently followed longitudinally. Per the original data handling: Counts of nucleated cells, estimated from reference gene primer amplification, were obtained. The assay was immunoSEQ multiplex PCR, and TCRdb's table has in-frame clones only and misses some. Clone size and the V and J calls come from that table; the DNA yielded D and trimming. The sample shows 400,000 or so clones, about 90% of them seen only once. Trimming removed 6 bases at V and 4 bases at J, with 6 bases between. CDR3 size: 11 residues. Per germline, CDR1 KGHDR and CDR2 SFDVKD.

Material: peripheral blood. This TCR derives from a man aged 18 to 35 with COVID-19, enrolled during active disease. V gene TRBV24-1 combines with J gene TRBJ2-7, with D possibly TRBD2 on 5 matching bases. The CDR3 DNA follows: TGTGCCACCAGTAGCGGATACGAGCAGTACTTC. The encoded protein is CATSSGYEQYF.